The clone carrying this TCR beta chain was detected once. Per the original data handling: Estimates of nucleated cell counts were drawn from the amplification of reference gene primers. Libraries were prepared by immunoSEQ multiplex PCR; TCRdb keeps only in-frame clonotypes and omits some of them. V and J calls and clone size are as listed in that table; D and trimming were resolved from the DNA. The sample carries 270,000 or so clones, more than 80% recorded once. This sample was included in a study of blood T cell repertoires in COVID-19. This TCR derives from a woman in her 30s with active or convalescent COVID-19. The sample comprised peripheral blood.

The chain's CDR3 is CASSVETGSYEQYF. The CDR3 bases are TGTGCCAGCAGCGTAGAGACAGGATCCTACGAGCAGTACTTC. V and J are TRBV9 and TRBJ2-7; D perhaps matches TRBD1 (6 bases). The CDR3 consists of 14 residues. V was clipped by 0 bases and J by 1 base, with 8 bases between them. CDR1 is SGDLS, CDR2 YYNGEE, per germline.